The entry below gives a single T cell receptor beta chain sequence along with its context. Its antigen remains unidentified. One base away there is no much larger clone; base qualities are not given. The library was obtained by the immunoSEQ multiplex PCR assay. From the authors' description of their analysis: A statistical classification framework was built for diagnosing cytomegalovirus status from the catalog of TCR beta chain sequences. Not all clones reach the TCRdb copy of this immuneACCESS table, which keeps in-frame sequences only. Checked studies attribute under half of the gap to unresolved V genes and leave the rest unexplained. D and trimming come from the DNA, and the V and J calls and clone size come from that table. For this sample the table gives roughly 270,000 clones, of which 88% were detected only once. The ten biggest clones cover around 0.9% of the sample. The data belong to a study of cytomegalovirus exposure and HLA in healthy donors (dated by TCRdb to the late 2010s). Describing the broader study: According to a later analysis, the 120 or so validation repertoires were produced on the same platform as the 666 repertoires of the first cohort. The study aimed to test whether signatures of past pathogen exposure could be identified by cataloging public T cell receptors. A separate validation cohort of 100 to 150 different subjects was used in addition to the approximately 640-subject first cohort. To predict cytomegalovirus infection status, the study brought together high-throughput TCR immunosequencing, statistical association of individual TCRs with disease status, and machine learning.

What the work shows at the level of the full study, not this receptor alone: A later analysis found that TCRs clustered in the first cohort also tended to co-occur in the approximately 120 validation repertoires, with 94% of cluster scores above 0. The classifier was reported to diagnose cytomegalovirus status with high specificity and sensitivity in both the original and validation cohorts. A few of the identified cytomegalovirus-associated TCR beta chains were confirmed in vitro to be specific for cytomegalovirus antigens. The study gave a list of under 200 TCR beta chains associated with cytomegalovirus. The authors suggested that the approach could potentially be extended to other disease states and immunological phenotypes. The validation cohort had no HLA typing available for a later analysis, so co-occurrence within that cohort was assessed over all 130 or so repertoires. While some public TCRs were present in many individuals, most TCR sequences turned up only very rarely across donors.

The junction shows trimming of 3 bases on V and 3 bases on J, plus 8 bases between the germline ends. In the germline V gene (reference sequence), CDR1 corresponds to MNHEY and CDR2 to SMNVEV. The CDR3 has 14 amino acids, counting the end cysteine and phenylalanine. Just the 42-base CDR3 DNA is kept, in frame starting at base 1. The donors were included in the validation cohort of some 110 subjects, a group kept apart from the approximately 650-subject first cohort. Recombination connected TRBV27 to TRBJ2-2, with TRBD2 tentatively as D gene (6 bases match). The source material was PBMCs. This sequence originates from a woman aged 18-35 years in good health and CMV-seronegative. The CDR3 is CASSFGRDTGELFF. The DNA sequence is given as TGTGCCAGCAGTTTCGGGAGAGACACCGGGGAGCTGTTTTTT.